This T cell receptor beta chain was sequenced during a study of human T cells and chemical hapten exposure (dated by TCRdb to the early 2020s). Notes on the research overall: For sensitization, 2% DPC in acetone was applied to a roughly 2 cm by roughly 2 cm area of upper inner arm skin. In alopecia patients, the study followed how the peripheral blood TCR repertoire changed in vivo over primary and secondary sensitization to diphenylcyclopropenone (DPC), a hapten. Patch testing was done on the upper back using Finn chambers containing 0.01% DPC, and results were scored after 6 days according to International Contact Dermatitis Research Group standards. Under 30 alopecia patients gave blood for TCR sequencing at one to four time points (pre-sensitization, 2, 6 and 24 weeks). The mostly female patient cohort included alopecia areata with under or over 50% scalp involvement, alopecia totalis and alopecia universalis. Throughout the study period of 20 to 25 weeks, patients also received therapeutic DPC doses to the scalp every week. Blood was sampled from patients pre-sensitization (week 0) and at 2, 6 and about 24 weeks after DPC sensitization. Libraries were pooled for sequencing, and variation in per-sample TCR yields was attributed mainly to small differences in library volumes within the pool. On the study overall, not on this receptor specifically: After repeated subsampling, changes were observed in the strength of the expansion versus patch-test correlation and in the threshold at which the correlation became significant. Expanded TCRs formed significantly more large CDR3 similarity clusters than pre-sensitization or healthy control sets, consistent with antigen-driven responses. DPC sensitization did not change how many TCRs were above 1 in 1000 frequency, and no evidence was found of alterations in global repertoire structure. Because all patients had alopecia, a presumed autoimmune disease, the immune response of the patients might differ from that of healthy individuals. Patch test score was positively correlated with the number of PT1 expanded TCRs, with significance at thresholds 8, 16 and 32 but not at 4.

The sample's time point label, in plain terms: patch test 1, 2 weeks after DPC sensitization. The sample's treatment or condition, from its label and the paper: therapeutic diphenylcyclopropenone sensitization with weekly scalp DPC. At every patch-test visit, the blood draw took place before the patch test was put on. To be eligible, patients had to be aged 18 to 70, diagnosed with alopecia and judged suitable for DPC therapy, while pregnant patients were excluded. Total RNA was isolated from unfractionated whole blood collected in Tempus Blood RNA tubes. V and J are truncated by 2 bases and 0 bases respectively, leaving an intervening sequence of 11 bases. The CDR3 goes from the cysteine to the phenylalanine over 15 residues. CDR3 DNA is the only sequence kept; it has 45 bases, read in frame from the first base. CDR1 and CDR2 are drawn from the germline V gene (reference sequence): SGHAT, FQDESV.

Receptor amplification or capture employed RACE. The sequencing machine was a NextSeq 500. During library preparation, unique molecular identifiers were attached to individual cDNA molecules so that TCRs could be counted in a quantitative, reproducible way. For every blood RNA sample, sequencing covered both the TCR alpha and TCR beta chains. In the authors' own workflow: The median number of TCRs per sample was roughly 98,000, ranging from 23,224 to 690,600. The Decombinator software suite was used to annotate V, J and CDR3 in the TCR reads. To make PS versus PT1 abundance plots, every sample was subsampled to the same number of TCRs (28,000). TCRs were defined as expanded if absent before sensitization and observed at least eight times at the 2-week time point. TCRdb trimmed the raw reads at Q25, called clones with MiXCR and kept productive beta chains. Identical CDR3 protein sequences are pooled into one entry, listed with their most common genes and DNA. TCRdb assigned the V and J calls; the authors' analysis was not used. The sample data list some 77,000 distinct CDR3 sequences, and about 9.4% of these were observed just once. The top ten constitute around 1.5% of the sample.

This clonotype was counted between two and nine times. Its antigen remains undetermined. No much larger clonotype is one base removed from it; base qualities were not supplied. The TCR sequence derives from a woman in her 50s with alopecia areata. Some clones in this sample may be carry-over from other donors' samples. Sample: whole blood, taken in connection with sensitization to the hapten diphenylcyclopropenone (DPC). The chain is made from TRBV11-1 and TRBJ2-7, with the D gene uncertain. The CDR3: CASSLLEMSSYEQYF. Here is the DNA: TGTGCCAGCAGCTTACTAGAAATGAGCTCCTACGAGCAGTACTTC.